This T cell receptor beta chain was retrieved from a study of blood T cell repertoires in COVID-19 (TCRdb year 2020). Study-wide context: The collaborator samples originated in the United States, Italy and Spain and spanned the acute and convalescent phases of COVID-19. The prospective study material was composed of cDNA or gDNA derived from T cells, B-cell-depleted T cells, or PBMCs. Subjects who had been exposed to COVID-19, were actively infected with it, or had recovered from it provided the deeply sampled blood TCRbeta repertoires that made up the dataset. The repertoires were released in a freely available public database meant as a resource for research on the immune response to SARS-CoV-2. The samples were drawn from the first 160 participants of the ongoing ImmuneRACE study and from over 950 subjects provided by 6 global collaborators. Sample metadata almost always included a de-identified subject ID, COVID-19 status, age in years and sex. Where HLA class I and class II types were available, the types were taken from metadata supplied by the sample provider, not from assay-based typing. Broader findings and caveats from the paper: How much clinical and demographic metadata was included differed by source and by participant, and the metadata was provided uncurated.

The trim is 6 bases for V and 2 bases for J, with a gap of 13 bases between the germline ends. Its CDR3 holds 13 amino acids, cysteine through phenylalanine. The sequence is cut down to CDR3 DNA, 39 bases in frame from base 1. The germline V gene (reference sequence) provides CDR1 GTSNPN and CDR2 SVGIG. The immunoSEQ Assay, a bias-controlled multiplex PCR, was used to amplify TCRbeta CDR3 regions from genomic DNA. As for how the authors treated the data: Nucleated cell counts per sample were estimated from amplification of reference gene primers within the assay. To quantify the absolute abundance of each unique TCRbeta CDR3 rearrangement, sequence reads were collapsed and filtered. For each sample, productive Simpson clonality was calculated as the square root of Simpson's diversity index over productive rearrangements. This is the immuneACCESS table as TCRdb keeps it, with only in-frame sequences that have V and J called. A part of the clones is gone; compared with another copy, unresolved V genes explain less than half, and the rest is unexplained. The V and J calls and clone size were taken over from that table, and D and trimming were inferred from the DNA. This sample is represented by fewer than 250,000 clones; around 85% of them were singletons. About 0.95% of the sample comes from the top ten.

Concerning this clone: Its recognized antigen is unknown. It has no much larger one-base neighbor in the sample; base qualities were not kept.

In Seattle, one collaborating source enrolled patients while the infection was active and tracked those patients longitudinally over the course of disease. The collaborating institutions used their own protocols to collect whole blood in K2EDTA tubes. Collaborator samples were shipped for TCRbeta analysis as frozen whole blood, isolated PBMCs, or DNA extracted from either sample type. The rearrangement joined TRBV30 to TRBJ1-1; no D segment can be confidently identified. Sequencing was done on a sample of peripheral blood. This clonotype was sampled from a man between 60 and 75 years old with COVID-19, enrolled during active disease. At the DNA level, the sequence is TGTGCCTGCGGGGTACTAGGTAACACTGAAGCTTTCTTT. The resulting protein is CACGVLGNTEAFF.